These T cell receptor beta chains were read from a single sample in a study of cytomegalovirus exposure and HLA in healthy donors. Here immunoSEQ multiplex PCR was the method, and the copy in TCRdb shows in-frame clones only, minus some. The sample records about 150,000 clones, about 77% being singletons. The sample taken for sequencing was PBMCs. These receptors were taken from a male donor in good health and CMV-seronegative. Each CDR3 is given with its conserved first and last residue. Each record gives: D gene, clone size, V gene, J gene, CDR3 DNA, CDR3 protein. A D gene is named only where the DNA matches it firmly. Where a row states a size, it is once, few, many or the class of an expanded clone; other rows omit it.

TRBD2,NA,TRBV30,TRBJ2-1,TGTGCCTGGAGTGTAGGGGTAGCGGGAACATATGAGCAGTTCTTC,CAWSVGVAGTYEQFF
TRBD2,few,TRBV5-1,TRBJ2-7,TGCGCCAGCAGCTTGGGAGGGACTAACTACGAGCAGTACTTC,CASSLGGTNYEQYF
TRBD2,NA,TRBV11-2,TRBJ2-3,TGTGCCAGCAGCCCGGCCCTAGCGGGGGGAGATACGCAGTATTTT,CASSPALAGGDTQYF
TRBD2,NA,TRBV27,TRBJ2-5,TGTGCCAGCAGTTTCAGGACTAGCGGGAGGGGAGAGACCCAGTACTTC,CASSFRTSGRGETQYF
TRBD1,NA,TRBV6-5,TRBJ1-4,TGTGCCAGCACCAGGGGGGTAGGAGGGGAAAAACTGTTTTTT,CASTRGVGGEKLFF
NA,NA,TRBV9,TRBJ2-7,TGTGCCAGCAGCGTAGATGTAGCGGCCTCCTACGAGCAGTACTTC,CASSVDVAASYEQYF
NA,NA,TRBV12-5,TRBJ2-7,TGTGCTAGTGGCCTCTACGAGCAGTACTTC,CASGLYEQYF
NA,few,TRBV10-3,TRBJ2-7,TGTGCCATCAGTGAGAGCCCGAAAGAGCAGTACTTC,CAISESPKEQYF
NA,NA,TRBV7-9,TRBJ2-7,TGTGCCAGCAGCTTAGAGGGGACAACCTACGAGCAGTACTTC,CASSLEGTTYEQYF
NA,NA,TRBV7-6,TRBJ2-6,TGTGCCAGCAGCTTAGATCAGAGACTCTCTGGGGCCAACGTCCTGACTTTC,CASSLDQRLSGANVLTF
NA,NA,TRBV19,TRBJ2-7,TGTGCCACTCCGTGGCGGGGCCCGGTGTACTTC,CATPWRGPVYF
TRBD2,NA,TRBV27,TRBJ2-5,TGTGCCAGCAGTCAAATCGGCGGGGGAGGGGAGACCCAGTACTTC,CASSQIGGGGETQYF
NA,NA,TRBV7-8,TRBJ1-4,TGTGCCAGCAGCTTAGGTCCCAGCGGTGAAAAACTGTTTTTT,CASSLGPSGEKLFF
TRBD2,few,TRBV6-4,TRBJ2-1,TGTGCCAGCAGTGACGGTAGCGGGAGTAACAATGAGCAGTTCTTC,CASSDGSGSNNEQFF
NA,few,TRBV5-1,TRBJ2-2,TGCGCCAGCAGCTTCGGGGACTCGACAGGGAAGTTCGGGGAGCTGTTTTTT,CASSFGDSTGKFGELFF
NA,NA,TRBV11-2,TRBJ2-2,TGTGCCAGCAGCGAAACAGGGTCGAGCACCGGGGAGCTGTTTTTT,CASSETGSSTGELFF
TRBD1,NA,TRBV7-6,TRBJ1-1,TGTGCCAGCAGCAGGGGACAGGGCAGATCGGCTGAAAATGAAGCTTTCTTT,CASSRGQGRSAENEAFF
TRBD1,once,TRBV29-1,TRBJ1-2,TGCAGCGCCCGGGACAGGGGTCTTCGCTATGGCTACACCTTC,CSARDRGLRYGYTF
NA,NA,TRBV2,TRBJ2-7,TGTGCCAGCAGTCCGGACAGAGGGTTCCTGAACGAGCAGTACTTC,CASSPDRGFLNEQYF
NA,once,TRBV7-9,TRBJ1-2,TGTGCCAGCAGCCTACTCCAAGTCGTTTATGGCTACACCTTC,CASSLLQVVYGYTF
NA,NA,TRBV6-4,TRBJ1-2,TGTGCCAGCAGTGGCTCATGGCGGCCGCATATCAACTATGGCTACACCTTC,CASSGSWRPHINYGYTF
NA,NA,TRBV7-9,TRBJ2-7,TGTGCCAGCAGCTCCATAGACGGGTTATACGAGCAGTACTTC,CASSSIDGLYEQYF
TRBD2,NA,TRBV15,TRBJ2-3,TGTGCCACCAGCAGGGGGGAGGGTAGGGATACGCAGTATTTT,CATSRGEGRDTQYF
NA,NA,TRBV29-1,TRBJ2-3,TGCAGCGTTGAAGAAGCATACACAGATACGCAGTATTTT,CSVEEAYTDTQYF
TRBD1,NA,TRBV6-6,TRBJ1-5,TGTGCCAGCAGTGCTCGACAGGGAATTATAAGGCCCCAGCATTTT,CASSARQGIIRPQHF
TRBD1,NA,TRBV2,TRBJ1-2,TGTGCCAGCAGGACAGGGCAGGACTATGGCTACACCTTC,CASRTGQDYGYTF
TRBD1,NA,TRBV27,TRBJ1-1,TGTGCCGTCCAGGGGGGTCCGAACACTGAAGCTTTCTTT,CAVQGGPNTEAFF
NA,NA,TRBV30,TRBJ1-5,TGTGCCTGGTGTCCGGGACATGGACAGCCCCAGCATTTT,CAWCPGHGQPQHF
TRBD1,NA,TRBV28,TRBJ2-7,TGTGCCAGCAGTACAGCCCGACAGGGTCGTATATGGGGGCAGTACTTC,CASSTARQGRIWGQYF
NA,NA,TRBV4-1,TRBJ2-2,TGCGCCAGCAGCCAAGACGGCAGGCCTGCGAACACCGGGGAGCTGTTTTTT,CASSQDGRPANTGELFF
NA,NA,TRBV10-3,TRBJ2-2,TGTGCCATCAGTGAGTCCGGCGCGGGGACCGGGGAGCTGTTTTTT,CAISESGAGTGELFF
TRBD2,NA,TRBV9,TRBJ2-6,TGTGCCAGCAGCGCAACGGGTAGCGGGAGGACCCCAACTGGGGCCAACGTCCTGACTTTC,CASSATGSGRTPTGANVLTF
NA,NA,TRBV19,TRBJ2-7,TGTGCCAGTTCCGCCGGGACATCCTACGAGCAGTACTTC,CASSAGTSYEQYF
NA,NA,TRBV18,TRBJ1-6,TGTGCCAGCTCACCACCGACTGGGAGATATAATTCACCCCTCCACTTT,CASSPPTGRYNSPLHF
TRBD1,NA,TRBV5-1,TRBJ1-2,TGCGCCAGCAGCGATAAACAGGGGAGCTATGGCTACACCTTC,CASSDKQGSYGYTF
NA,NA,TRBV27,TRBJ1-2,TGTGCCAGCAGCGGACTCCCCGGGTATGACTACACCTTC,CASSGLPGYDYTF
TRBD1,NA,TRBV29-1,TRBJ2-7,TGCAGCGTTGAAGGGACAGGGGAATACGAGCAGTACTTC,CSVEGTGEYEQYF
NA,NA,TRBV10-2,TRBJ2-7,TGCGCCAGCAGTGAGTCGTGGACTTCACCCCTGTGGCAGTACTTC,CASSESWTSPLWQYF
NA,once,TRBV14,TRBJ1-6,TGTGCCAGCAGCCAAGTGACGGGGAGTTCATCGGCTTCACCCCTCCACTTT,CASSQVTGSSSASPLHF
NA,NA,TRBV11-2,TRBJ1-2,TGTGCCAGCAGCTCTGTACGCGGTAACTATGGCTACACCTTC,CASSSVRGNYGYTF
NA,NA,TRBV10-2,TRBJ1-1,TGCGCCAGCAGTGATCCGGACTATCCGAAAGCTTTCTTT,CASSDPDYPKAFF
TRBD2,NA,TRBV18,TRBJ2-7,TGTGCCAGCTCTCGCACTAGCGGGGTTTCCTACGAGCAGTACTTC,CASSRTSGVSYEQYF
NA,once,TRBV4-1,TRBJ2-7,TGCGCCAGTGCAGGGGCTCCCTCGGGCTACGAGCAGTACTTC,CASAGAPSGYEQYF
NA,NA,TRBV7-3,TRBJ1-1,TGTGCCAGCTCCGCCGACAGGAACACTGAAGCTTTCTTT,CASSADRNTEAFF
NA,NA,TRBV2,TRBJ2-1,TGTGCCAGCTCCCAATCAGGCTTTAGGAACTACAATGAGCAGTTCTTC,CASSQSGFRNYNEQFF
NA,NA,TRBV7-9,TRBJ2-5,TGTGCCGGACAGCACTCCCAAGAGACCCAGTACTTC,CAGQHSQETQYF
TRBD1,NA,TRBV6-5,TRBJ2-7,TGTGCCAGCAGCCAAAGGGAGACAGGGAGATACGAGCAGTACTTC,CASSQRETGRYEQYF
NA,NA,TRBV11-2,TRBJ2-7,TGTGCCAGCAGCTCAGTGAGGGAATACTACGAGCAGTACTTC,CASSSVREYYEQYF
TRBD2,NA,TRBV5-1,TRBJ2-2,TGCGCCAGCAGCGTACTAGCGGGAGTTCCCGGGGAGCTGTTTTTT,CASSVLAGVPGELFF
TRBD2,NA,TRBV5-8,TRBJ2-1,TGTGCCAGCAGCTCCAGAGCTAGCGGGGGGTTTCGGGGGCAGTTCTTC,CASSSRASGGFRGQFF
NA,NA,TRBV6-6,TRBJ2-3,TGTGCCAGCACTCAGGCAGATACGCAGTATTTT,CASTQADTQYF
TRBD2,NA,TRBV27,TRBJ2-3,TGTGCCAGCAGGTTTAAAGCCCGCGGGGGGGGCCTTATGGGTACGCAGTATTTT,CASRFKARGGGLMGTQYF
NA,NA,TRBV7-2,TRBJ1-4,TGTGCCAGCAGCCAAATCCGGGACAAACGAGGTGAAAAACTGTTTTTT,CASSQIRDKRGEKLFF
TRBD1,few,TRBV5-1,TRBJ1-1,TGCGCCAGCAGCTTGTGGGGACAGAGTACCAACACTGAAGCTTTCTTT,CASSLWGQSTNTEAFF
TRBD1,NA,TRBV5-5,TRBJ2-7,TGTGCCAGCAACAATGGACAGGGTTCTTACGAGCAGTACTTC,CASNNGQGSYEQYF